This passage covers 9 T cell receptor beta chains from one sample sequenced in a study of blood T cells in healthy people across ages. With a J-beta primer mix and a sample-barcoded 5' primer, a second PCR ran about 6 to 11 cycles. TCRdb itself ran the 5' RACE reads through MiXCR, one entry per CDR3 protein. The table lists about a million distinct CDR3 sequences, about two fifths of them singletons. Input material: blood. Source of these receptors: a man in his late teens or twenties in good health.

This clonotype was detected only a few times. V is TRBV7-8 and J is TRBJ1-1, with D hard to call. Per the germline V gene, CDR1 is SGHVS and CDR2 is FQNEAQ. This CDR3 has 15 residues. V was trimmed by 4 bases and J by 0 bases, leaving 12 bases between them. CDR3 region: CASSSGGGLNTEAFF. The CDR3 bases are TGTGCCAGCAGCTCAGGTGGCGGGCTGAACACTGAAGCTTTCTTT.

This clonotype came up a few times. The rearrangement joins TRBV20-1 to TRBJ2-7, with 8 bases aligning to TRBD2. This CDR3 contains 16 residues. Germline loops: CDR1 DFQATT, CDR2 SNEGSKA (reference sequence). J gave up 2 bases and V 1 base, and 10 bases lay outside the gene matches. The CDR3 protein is CSARAPAGTRPYEQYF. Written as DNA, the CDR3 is TGCAGTGCTAGAGCCCCCGCGGGGACTAGACCCTACGAGCAGTACTTC.

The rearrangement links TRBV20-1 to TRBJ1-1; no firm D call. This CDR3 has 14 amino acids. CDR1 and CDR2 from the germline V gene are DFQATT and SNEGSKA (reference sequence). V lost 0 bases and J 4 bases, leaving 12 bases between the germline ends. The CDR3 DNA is TGCAGTGCTAGAGATCAAGGGATGAGCACTGAAGCTTTCTTT. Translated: CSARDQGMSTEAFF.

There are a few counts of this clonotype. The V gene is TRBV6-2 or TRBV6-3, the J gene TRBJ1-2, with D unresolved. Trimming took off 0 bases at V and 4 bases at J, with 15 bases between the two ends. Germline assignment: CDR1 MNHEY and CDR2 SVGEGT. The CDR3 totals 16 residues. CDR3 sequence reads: CASSYSIRGSAYGYTF. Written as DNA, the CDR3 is TGTGCCAGCAGTTACTCGATTCGCGGCAGCGCCTATGGCTACACCTTC.

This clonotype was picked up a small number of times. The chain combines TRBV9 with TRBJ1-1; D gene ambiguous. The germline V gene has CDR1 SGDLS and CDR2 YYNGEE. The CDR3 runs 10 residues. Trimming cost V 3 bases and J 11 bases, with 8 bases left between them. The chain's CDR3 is CASSEPGAFF. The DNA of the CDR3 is TGTGCCAGCAGCGAACCGGGGGCTTTCTTT.

CDR3 in DNA: TGCGCCAGCAGCCCTCTCCTGACTAGCGGGAGGAATGAGCAGTTCTTC. Protein product: CASSPLLTSGRNEQFF. The chain joins TRBV4-3 to TRBJ2-1, with TRBD2 identical over 13 bases. Germline assignment: CDR1 LGHNA and CDR2 YSLEER. Trimming removed 4 bases from V and 7 bases from J; junction bases left unmatched: 7. This CDR3 spans 16 amino acids.

In DNA form, the CDR3 reads TGTGCCAGCAGTGACAGGGCAAACTATGGCTACACCTTC. Translation gives CASSDRANYGYTF. The chain links TRBV12-3 or TRBV12-4 to TRBJ1-2; 7 bases are a match to TRBD1. V lost 5 bases, J lost 2 bases, and 2 bases stayed unmatched. The CDR3 contains 13 residues.

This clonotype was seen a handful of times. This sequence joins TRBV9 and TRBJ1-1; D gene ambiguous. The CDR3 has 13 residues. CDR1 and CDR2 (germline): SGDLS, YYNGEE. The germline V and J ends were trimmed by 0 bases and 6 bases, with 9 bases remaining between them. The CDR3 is CASSVGPGPEAFF. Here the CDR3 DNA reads TGTGCCAGCAGCGTAGGCCCTGGTCCTGAAGCTTTCTTT.

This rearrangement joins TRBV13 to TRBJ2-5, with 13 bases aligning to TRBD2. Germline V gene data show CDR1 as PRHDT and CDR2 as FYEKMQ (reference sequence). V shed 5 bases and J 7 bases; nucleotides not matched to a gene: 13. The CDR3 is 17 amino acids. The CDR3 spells CASSPGQGTSGMGTQYF. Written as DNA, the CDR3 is TGTGCCAGCAGCCCAGGCCAGGGGACTAGCGGGATGGGGACCCAGTACTTC. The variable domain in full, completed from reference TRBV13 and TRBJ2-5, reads AAGVIQSPRHLIKEKRETATLKCYPIPRHDTVYWYQQGPGQDPQFLISFYEKMQSDKGSIPDRFSAQQFSDYHSELNMSSLELGDSALYFCASSPGQGTSGMGTQYFGPGTRLLVL.